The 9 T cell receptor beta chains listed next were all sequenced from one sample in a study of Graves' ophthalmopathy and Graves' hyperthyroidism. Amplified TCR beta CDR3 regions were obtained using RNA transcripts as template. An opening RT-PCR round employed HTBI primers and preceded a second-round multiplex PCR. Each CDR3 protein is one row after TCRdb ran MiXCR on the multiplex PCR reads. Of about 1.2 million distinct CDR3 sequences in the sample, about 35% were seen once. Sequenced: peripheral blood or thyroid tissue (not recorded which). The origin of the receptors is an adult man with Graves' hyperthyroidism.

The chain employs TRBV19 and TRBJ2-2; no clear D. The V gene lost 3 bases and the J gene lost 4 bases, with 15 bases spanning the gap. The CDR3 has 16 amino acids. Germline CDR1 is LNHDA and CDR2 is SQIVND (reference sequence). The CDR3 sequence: CASSIASVASTGELFF. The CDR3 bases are TGTGCCAGTAGTATCGCCAGTGTTGCGAGCACCGGGGAGCTGTTTTTT.

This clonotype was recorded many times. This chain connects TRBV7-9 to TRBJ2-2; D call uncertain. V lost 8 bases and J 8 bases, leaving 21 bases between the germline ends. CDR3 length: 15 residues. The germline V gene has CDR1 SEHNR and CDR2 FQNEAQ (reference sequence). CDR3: CASARDNPADGELFF. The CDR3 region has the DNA TGTGCCAGCGCGCGAGATAACCCCGCGGATGGGGAGCTGTTTTTT.

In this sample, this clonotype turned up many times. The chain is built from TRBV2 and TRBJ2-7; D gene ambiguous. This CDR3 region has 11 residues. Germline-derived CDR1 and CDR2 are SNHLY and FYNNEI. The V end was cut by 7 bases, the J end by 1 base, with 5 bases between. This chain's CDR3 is CASTGSYEQYF. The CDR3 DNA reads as TGTGCCAGCACAGGTTCCTACGAGCAGTACTTC.

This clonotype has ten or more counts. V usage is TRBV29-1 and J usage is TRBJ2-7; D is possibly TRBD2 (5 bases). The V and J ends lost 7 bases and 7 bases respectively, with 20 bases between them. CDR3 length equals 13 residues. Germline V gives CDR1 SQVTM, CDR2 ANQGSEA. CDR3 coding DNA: TGCAGCGCTGAGAGCAGCGGAGCCGGGGAGCAGTACTTC. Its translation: CSAESSGAGEQYF.

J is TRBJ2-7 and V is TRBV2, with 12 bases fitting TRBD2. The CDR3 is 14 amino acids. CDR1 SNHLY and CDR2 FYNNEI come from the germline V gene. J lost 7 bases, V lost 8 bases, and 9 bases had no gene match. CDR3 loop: CASGLLTSGREQYF. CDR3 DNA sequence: TGTGCCAGCGGTTTATTGACTAGCGGGAGAGAGCAGTACTTC.

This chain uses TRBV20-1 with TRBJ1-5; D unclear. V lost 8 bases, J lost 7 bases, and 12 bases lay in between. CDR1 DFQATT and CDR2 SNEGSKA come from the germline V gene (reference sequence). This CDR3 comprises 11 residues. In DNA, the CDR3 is TGCAGTTTAACCCCGGACCAGCCCCAGCATTTT. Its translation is CSLTPDQPQHF.

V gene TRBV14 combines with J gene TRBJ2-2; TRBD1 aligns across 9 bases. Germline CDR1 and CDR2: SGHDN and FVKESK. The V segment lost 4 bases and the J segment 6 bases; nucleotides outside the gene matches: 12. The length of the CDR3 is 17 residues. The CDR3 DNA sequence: TGTGCCAGCAGCCCCATAGCCGGGACAGGGAGGTCCGGGGAGCTGTTTTTT. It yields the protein CASSPIAGTGRSGELFF.

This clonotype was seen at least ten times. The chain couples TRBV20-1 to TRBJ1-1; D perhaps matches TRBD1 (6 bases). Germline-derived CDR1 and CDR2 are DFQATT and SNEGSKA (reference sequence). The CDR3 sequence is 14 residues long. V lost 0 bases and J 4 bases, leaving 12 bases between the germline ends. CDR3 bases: TGCAGTGCTAGAGATCCCAGGGGCGGCACTGAAGCTTTCTTT. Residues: CSARDPRGGTEAFF.

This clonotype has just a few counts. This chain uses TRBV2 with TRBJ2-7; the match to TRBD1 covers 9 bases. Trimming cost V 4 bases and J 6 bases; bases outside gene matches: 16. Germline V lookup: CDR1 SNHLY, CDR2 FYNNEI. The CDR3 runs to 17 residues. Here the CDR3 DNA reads TGTGCCAGCAGTGGAGAAATAGGGACAGGGAGAGATTTCGAGCAGTACTTC. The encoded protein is CASSGEIGTGRDFEQYF.